This T cell receptor (beta chain) was documented in a study of shared clonotypes between healthy human individuals. Only in-frame clones appear in the TCRdb table, and some are missing; sequencing was by immunoSEQ multiplex PCR. The profile shows roughly 700,000 clones, around 91% of them singletons. Sequenced input: memory CD8+ T cells from PBMCs. This sample's subset: CD45RO+ cells pooled with CCR7-negative TemRA cells. The receptor comes from a man younger than 30 in good health. Some clones in this sample may be carry-over from other donors' samples.

Here the CDR3 DNA reads TGTGCCAGCAGCTGGGGGGGGAATACGCAGTATTTT. As protein: CASSWGGNTQYF. The chain carries TRBV7-9 and TRBJ2-3, with 7 positions matching TRBD2. The J segment lost 7 bases and the V segment lost 4 bases, leaving 2 bases of the junction unmatched. In germline, CDR1 is SEHNR, CDR2 FQNEAQ (reference sequence). The CDR3 totals 12 residues. Together with reference TRBV7-9 and TRBJ2-3, the CDR3 gives the full variable domain: DTGVSQNPRHKITKRGQNVTFRCDPISEHNRLYWYRQTLGQGPEFLTYFQNEAQLEKSRLLSDRFSAERPKGSFSTLEIQRTEQGDSAMYLCASSWGGNTQYFGPGTRLTVL.